This TCR beta chain was recorded in a study of shared clonotypes between healthy human individuals. The wider study: Donor composition was a couple of women and a few men, aged 18 to 49. The plates for each donor numbered three CD4 naive, three CD4 memory, two CD8 naive and one CD8 memory.

Study observations and caveats: When compared with the clonotypes that were shared by all four sorted-subset donors, the non-shared clonotypes turned out to have lower generation probabilities. Larger estimated richness was generally seen in naive subsets than in memory subsets.

Assay used: immunoSEQ multiplex PCR; TCRdb lists only in-frame clones, some missing. This sample carries about 1.4 million clones, roughly 96% of them seen once, and the ten largest clones take 1.2%. Germline V gene lookup returns CDR1 KGHSH and CDR2 LQKENI. V was clipped by 6 bases and J by 0 bases; unmatched bases: 5. The CDR3 has 17 residues. Concerning this clone itself: As yet, its antigen is unknown.

J is TRBJ2-3 and V is TRBV18; 14 bases agree with TRBD2. The sequence was collected from a man between 25 and 39 years old in good health. The sample taken for sequencing was naive CD4+ T cells sorted from blood. Regarding subset: CD45RA+ positively selected. The CDR3 DNA follows: TGTGCCAGCTCTCCCGGGACTAGCGGGGGCAGCACAGATACGCAGTATTTT. The encoded protein is CASSPGTSGGSTDTQYF.